This T cell receptor (beta chain) was observed in a study of cytomegalovirus exposure and HLA in healthy donors. Whole-study results and caveats: The authors reported that TCR beta sequences could predict HLA-A and HLA-B alleles. These predictions were accurate for most subjects in the first cohort. A few of the chains that were CMV-associated were confirmed in vitro to be specific for CMV antigens.

PCR involved 60 Vbeta and 13 Jbeta primers. TCRdb's copy holds only in-frame clones and misses some; the assay was immunoSEQ multiplex PCR. The sample has 96,000 or so clones, 60% to 75% seen once. About this clone itself: The antigen remains undetermined.

Germline V gives CDR1 SGHNT, CDR2 YENEEA. The CDR3 runs 15 residues. V dropped 5 bases and J dropped 5; count of bases not matched to a gene: 12. Material: PBMCs. This chain joins TRBV11-3 and TRBJ2-7; 7 bases agree with TRBD1. The sequence came from a woman in her 70s in good health and CMV-seropositive. Here the CDR3 reads CASSPTDREWNEQYF. CDR3 bases: TGTGCCAGCAGCCCTACCGACAGGGAATGGAACGAGCAGTACTTC.